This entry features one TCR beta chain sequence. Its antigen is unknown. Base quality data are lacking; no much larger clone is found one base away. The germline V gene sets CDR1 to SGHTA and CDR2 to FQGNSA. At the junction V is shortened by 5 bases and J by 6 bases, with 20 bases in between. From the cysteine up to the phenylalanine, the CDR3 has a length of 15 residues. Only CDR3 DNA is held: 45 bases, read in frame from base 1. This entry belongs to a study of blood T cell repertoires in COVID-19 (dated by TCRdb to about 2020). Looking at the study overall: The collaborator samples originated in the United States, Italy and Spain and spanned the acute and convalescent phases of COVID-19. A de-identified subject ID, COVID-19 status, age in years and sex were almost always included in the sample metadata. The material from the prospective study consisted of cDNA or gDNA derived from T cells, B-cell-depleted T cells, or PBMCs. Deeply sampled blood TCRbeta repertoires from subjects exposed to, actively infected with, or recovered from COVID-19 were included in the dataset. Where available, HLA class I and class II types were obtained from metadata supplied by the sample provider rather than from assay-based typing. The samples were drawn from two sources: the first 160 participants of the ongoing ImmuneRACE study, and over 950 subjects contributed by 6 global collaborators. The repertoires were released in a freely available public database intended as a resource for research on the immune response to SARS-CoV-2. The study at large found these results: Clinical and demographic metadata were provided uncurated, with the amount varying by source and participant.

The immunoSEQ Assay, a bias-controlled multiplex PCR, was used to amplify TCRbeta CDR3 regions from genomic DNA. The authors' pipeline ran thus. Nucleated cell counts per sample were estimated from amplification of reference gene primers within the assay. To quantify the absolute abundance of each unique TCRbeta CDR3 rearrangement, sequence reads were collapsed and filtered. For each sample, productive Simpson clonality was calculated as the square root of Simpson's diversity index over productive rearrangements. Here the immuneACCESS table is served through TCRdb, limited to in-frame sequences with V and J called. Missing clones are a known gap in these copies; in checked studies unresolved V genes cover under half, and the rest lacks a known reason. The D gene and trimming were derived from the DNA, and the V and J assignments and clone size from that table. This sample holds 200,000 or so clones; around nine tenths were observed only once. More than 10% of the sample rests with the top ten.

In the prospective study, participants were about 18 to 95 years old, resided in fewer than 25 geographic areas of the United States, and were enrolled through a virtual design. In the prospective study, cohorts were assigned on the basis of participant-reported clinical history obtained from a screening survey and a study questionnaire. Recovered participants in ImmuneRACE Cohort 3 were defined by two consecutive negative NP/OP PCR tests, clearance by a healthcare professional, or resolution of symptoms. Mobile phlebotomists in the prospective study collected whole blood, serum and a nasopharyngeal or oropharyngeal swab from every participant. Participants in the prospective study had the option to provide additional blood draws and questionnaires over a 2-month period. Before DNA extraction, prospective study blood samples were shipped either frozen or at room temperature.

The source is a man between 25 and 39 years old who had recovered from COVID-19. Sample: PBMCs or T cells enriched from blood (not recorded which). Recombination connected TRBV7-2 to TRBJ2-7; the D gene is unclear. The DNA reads TGTGCCAGCAGCAAAGACCCCGGGTCTAGGTCCGAGCAGTACTTC. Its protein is CASSKDPGSRSEQYF.